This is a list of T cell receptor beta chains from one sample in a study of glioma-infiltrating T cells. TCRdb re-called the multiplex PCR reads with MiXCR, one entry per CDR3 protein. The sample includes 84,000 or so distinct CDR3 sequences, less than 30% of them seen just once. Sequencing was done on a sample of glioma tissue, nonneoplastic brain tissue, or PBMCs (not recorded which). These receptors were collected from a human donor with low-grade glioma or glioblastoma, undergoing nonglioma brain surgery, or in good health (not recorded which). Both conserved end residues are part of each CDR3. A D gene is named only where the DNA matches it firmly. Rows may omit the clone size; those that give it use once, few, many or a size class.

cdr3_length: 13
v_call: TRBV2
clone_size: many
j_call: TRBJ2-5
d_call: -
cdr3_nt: TGTGCCTCTACCCCGGGGCAGAAAGAGACCCAGTACTTC
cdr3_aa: CASTPGQKETQYF

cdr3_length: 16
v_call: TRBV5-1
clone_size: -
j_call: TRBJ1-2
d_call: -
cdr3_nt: TGCGCCAGCAGCTTGATTTACTCGGCCGGTAACTATGGCTACACCTTC
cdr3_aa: CASSLIYSAGNYGYTF

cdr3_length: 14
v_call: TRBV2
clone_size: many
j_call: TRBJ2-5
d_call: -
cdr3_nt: TGTGCCAGCAGTGGAGTGCCCCCTAATGTGACCCAGTACTTC
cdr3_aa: CASSGVPPNVTQYF

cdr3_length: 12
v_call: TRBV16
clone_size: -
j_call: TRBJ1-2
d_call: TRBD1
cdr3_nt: TGTGCCAGCAGCCGACAGGGGTTTGGCTACACCTTC
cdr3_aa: CASSRQGFGYTF

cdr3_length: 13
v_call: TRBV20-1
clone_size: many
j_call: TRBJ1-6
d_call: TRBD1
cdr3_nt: TGCAGTGCTGAGGGGGCACATAATTCACCCCTCCACTTT
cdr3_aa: CSAEGAHNSPLHF

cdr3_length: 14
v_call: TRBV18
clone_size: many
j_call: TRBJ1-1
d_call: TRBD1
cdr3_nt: TGTGCCAGCTCACCAGTGACAGGGTTCACTGAAGCTTTCTTT
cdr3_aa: CASSPVTGFTEAFF

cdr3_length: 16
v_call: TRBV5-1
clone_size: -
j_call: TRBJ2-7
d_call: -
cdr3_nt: TGCGCCAGCAGCTTAATGATGGTGGACAGCTCCTACGAGCAGTACTTC
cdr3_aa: CASSLMMVDSSYEQYF

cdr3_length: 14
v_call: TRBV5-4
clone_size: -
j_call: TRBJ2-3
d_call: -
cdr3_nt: TGTGCCAGCAGCTCGGAGTGGGGCACAGATACGCAGTATTTT
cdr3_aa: CASSSEWGTDTQYF

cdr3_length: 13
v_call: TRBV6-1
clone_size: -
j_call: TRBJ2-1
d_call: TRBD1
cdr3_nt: TGTGCCAGCAGAACCAGGGGGCGAGGAGAGCAGTTCTTC
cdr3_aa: CASRTRGRGEQFF

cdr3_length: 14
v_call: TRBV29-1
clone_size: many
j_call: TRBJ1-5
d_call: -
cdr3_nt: TGCAGCGTGGGCCAAGGAGGGGTTGATCAGCCCCAGCATTTT
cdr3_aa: CSVGQGGVDQPQHF

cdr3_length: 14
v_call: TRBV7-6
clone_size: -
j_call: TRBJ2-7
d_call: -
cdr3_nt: TGTGCCAGCAGCTCCGAGTTAAGCTCCTACGAGCAGTACTTC
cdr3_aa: CASSSELSSYEQYF

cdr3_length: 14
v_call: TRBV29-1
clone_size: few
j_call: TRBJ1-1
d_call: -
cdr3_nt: TGCAGCGTTGAAGTGCTCCCGGAGAGTCCTGAAGCTTTCTTT
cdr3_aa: CSVEVLPESPEAFF

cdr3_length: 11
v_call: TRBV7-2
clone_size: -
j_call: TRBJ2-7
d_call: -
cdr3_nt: TGTGCCAGCAGCTTACAGTACGAGCAGTACTTC
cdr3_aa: CASSLQYEQYF

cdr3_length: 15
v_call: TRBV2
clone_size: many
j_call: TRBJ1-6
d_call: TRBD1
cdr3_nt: TGTGCCAGCAGTAGACAGGGTCCGGATGTTTCACCCCTCCACTTT
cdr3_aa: CASSRQGPDVSPLHF

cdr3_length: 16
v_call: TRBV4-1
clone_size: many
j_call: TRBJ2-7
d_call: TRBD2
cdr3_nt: TGCGCCAGCAGCCAAACCGATAGCGGGGTCTCCTACGAGCAGTACTTC
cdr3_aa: CASSQTDSGVSYEQYF

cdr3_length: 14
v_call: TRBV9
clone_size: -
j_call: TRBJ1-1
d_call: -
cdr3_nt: TGTGCCAGCAGCGCGGGGGATAGAAACACTGAAGCTTTCTTT
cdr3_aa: CASSAGDRNTEAFF

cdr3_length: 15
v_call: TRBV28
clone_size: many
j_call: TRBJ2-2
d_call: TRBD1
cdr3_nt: TGTGCCAGCACCAGAGGGGACAGCAACACCGGGGAGCTGTTTTTT
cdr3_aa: CASTRGDSNTGELFF

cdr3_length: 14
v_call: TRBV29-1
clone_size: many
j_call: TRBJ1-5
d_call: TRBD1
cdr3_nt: TGCAGCGTCCGACAGGGTACTAGCAATCAGCCCCAGCATTTT
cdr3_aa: CSVRQGTSNQPQHF

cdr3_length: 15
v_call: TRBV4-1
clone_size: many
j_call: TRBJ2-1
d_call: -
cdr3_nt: TGCGCCAGCAGCCAAAGCCCCGGGCCCCCCAAGGGGCAGTTCTTC
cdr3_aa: CASSQSPGPPKGQFF

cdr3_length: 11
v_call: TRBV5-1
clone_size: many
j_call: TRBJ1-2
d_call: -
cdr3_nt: TGCGCCAGCAGGGGCCAATATGGCTACACCTTC
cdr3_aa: CASRGQYGYTF